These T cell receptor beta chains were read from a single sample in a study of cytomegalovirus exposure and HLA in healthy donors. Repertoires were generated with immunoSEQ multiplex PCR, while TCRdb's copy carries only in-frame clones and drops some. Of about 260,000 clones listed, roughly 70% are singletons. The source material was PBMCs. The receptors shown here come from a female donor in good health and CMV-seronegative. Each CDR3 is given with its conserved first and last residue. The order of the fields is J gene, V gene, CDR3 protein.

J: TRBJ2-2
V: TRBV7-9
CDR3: CASGLTSGNTGELFF

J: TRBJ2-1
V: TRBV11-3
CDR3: CASSLGTGKLNNEQFF

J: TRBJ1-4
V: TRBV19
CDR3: CASTSLYQGQREKLFF

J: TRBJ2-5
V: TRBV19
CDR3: CASSARQGAGETQYF

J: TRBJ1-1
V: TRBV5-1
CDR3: CASSLLGKETEAFF

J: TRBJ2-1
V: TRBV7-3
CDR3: CASSPGVGGLGYNEQFF

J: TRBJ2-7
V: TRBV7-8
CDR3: CASSRVSLTYEQYF

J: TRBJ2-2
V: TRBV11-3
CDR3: CASSERQTNTGELFF

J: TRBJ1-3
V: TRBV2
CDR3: CAIGQGGNTIYF

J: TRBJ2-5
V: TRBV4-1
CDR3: CASSQGTREETQYF

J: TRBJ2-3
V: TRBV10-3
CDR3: CAIKGAAGQGTDTQYF

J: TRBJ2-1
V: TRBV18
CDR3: CASSPPRTVSPYNEQFF

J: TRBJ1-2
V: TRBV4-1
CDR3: CASSQDTGGTYGYTF

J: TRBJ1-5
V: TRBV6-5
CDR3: CASSAQADNQPQHF

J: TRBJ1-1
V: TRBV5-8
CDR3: CASSLVRGEAFF

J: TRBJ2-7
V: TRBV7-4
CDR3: CASSLRRGEGFRYEQYF

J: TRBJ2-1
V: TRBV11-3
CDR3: CASSLLRSGREGSYNEQFF

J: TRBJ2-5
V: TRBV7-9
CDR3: CASRLGSLETQYF

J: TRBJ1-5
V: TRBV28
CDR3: CASSLQGRSNQPQHF

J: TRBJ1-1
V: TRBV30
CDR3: CAWGPAGLSNTEAFF

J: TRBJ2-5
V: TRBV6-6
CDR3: CASSRLAGRGQETQYF

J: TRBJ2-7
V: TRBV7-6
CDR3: CASSKDRGPFYEQYF

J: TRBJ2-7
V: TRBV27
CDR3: CASSQRLAGGREQYF

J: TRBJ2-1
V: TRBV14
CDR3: CASSQDISGGANEQFF

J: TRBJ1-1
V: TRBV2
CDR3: CASSGQGTVGAFF

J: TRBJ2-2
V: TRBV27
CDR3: CASSRSGTPLPGELFF

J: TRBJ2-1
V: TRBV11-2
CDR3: CASSPGIEEFF

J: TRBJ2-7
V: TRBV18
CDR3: CASSLIAGVGGEQYF

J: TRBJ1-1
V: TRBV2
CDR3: CASSRQGSNTEAFF

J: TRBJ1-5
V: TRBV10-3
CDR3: CASQKNEGLNQPQHF

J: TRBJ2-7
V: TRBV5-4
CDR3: CASRTSSGTREDEQYF

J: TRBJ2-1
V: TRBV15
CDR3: CATSRSGGTGDEQFF

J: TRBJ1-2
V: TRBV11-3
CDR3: CASSSSSYGYTF

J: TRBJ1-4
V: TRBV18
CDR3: CASSPGDASGGEKLFF

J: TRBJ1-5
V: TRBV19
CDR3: CASRRDSGGSNQPQHF

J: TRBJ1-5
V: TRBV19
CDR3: CASNQSGGRGNQPQHF

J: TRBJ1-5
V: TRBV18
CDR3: CASSPPEGQGYQPQHF

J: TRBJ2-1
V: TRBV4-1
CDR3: CASSGHNEQFF

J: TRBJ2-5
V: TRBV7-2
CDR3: CASSPGQGPGETQYF

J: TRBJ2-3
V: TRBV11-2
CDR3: CASQGLAGGRRGDTQYF

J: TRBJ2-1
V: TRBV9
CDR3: CASSVARATSYNEQFF

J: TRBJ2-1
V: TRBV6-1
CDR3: CASSRTSGHEQFF

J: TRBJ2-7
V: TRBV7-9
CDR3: CASSLGGTSGRRSEQYF

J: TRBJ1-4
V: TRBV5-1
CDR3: CASRQELSNEKLFF

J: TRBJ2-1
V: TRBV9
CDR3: CASSVELATNNEQFF

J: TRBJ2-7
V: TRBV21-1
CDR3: CASSNLNRPTTSGRAREEQYF

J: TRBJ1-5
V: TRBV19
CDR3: CASSRKGHNQPQHF

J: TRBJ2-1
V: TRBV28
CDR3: CASSSASGAYNEQFF

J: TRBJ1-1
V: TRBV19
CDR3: CASSIIGAVNTEAFF

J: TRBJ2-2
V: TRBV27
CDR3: CASSSRDSLPTGELFF